The 18 T cell receptor beta chains listed next were all sequenced from one sample in a study of regulatory dendritic cells for organ transplantation (TCRdb year 2017). Sorted T cell subsets were CFSE-labeled and co-cultured for roughly 5 days with allogeneic regulatory or mature dendritic cells at a 1:10 DC:T ratio. Preparation of the library involved the immunoSEQ multiplex PCR assay. TCRdb carries this immuneACCESS record with in-frame sequences only. Its versions omit some clonotypes, under half of them owing to an unresolved V gene in the studies checked, with the rest unexplained. Counted in this sample were tens of thousands of clones; 65% to 90% of them appeared once. The ten largest make up about 0.24% of the sample. Their cognate antigens are unknown. Sequences were obtained from naive CD4+ T cells from blood cultured with dendritic cells. In the paper's terms, the cell subset or site label means: CD45RA+ naive T cells. The receptors shown here come from a human donor in good health.

V is TRBV9 and J is TRBJ2-5; D perhaps matches TRBD2 (6 bases). V was shortened by 0 bases and J by 10 bases, with 16 bases between the two germline ends. The CDR3 is 14 amino acids. Per the germline V gene, CDR1 is SGDLS and CDR2 is YYNGEE. The CDR3 nucleotides read TGTGCCAGCAGCGTAGACCCGGGACTGGGAATCCAGTACTTC. Protein sequence: CASSVDPGLGIQYF.

The chain has TRBV4-2 and TRBJ2-7; 10 bases agree with TRBD2. The CDR3 totals 16 residues. Trimming removed 1 base from V and 7 bases from J; junction bases left unmatched: 10. The germline V gene encodes CDR1 LGHNA and CDR2 YNFKEQ. For the CDR3, the DNA is TGTGCCAGCAGCCAAGTCGGACTAGCGGCCCGTAGGGAGCAGTACTTC. The encoded protein is CASSQVGLAARREQYF.

V is TRBV19 and J is TRBJ2-2; D ambiguous. CDR3 length: 13 residues. The V gene lost 2 bases and the J gene lost 6 bases, with 7 bases spanning the gap. The germline CDR1 and CDR2 sequences are LNHDA and SQIVND (reference sequence). The CDR3 bases are TGTGCCAGTAGTATACCTGGCCCCGGGGAGCTGTTTTTT. Translated: CASSIPGPGELFF.

The gene calls are TRBV9 and TRBJ1-2; D is unresolved. Trimming removed 7 bases from V and 1 base from J, with 11 bases in between. The CDR3 has 13 amino acids. In germline, CDR1 is SGDLS, CDR2 YYNGEE. CDR3 DNA: TGTGCCAGCCTCGGACGAGATAACTATGGCTACACCTTC. It is translated as CASLGRDNYGYTF.

The V gene is TRBV29-1, the J gene TRBJ2-7, with 8 bases fitting TRBD1. Germline values: CDR1 SQVTM, CDR2 ANQGSEA. The V gene end was trimmed by 7 bases and the J gene end by 2 bases; junction bases not matched to a gene: 4. This CDR3 has 12 amino acids. The CDR3 DNA follows: TGCAGCGGCCGACAGGGGACCTACGAGCAGTACTTC. Encoded protein: CSGRQGTYEQYF.

J is TRBJ2-7 and V is TRBV5-5, with D unclear. The CDR3 is made up of 18 amino acids. The V gene's germline CDR1 is SGHKS and CDR2 YYEKEE (reference sequence). V was trimmed by 0 bases and J by 2 bases, leaving 21 bases between them. The CDR3 coding sequence is TGTGCCAGCAGCTTGGCCTTAGTATCAGGACCTACCCCCTACGAGCAGTACTTC. Its protein is CASSLALVSGPTPYEQYF.

The chain carries TRBV28 and TRBJ2-3; TRBD2 aligns across 7 bases. Per germline, CDR1 MDHEN and CDR2 SYDVKM. There are 14 residues in the CDR3. The junction had 5 bases not matched to a gene; V was cut back by 8 bases and J by 0 bases. CDR3 sequence reads: CASVAGASTDTQYF. The DNA of the CDR3 is TGTGCCAGCGTCGCGGGAGCGAGCACAGATACGCAGTATTTT.

The J gene is TRBJ1-4, the V gene TRBV5-6; D gene unclear. Germline V gene data show CDR1 as SGHDT and CDR2 as YYEEEE. The CDR3 runs 13 residues. V was trimmed by 1 base and J by 7 bases, leaving 8 bases between them. CDR3 in amino acids: CASSLFRSEKLFF. CDR3 bases: TGTGCCAGCAGCTTGTTCAGGAGTGAAAAACTGTTTTTT.

The chain is built from TRBV14 and TRBJ2-3; possibly TRBD1 for D (5 bases). V was trimmed by 0 bases and J by 4 bases, leaving 14 bases between them. CDR1 is SGHDN, CDR2 FVKESK, per germline. The CDR3 is 16 amino acids. The CDR3 is CASSQDFSQGADTQYF. CDR3 DNA sequence: TGTGCCAGCAGCCAAGATTTTTCGCAGGGCGCAGATACGCAGTATTTT.

The V and J genes are TRBV5-4 and TRBJ2-2; 12 bases line up with TRBD2. The CDR3 runs 17 residues. Germline V gene data show CDR1 as SGHNT and CDR2 as YYREEE (reference sequence). The trim removed 4 bases at V and 7 bases at J, leaving 11 bases unmatched. DNA of the CDR3: TGTGCCAGCAGCCGGAGAGCTAGCGGGAGGGTTAACGGGGAGCTGTTTTTT. It specifies CASSRRASGRVNGELFF.

The V and J genes are TRBV7-3 and TRBJ2-1; 10 bases are a match to TRBD2. CDR1 and CDR2 (germline): SGHTA, FQGTGA. V shed 6 bases and J 4 bases; nucleotides not matched to a gene: 3. The CDR3 runs to 14 residues. The CDR3 protein is CASRLAGVYNEQFF. The CDR3 DNA reads as TGTGCCAGCAGGCTAGCGGGGGTATACAATGAGCAGTTCTTC.

This clone was observed a handful of times. V gene TRBV4-1 combines with J gene TRBJ1-5; no definite D call. Germline CDR1 reads MGHRA; CDR2 reads YSYEKL. The V and J ends lost 1 base and 4 bases respectively, with 5 bases between them. The CDR3 extends over 13 amino acids. The CDR3 nucleotides read TGCGCCAGCAGCCAAGGTTGGAATCAGCCCCAGCATTTT. Its translation: CASSQGWNQPQHF.

This rearrangement joins TRBV18 to TRBJ1-1; 7 nucleotides align to TRBD1. This CDR3 region has 14 residues. CDR1 KGHSH and CDR2 LQKENI come from the germline V gene. V dropped 3 bases and J dropped 5; count of bases not matched to a gene: 6. The CDR3 spells CASSPLMGQTEAFF. The CDR3 DNA sequence: TGTGCCAGCTCACCCTTGATGGGACAGACTGAAGCTTTCTTT.

CDR3 in DNA: TGCGCCAGCAGCCAGGACCAGACAGGAAACACCATATATTTT. Its translation: CASSQDQTGNTIYF. V and J are TRBV4-3 and TRBJ1-3; D gene ambiguous. V was clipped by 3 bases and J by 4 bases, with 10 bases between them. CDR1 LGHNA and CDR2 YSLEER come from the germline V gene. CDR3 length: 14 amino acids.

The V gene is TRBV19, the J gene TRBJ2-2; D is perhaps TRBD2 (6 bases). The germline V gene encodes CDR1 LNHDA and CDR2 SQIVND (reference sequence). Between the trimmed V and J ends, which lost 4 bases and 5 bases, there was a span of 17 bases. The CDR3 totals 16 residues. CDR3 nucleotide sequence: TGTGCCAGTAGTACTCGGACTGGGGGGAATACCGGGGAGCTGTTTTTT. This sequence encodes CASSTRTGGNTGELFF.

The chain couples TRBV1 to TRBJ2-7; TRBD1, as called in the table, went unchecked against the DNA. TRBV1 is assigned pseudogene status. The CDR3 is made up of 19 amino acids. The CDR3 spells CTSISPGQGAAGEAYEQYF. In DNA, the CDR3 is TGCACCAGCATCTCACCGGGACAGGGGGCCGCTGGAGAAGCCTACGAGCAGTACTTC.

Here the CDR3 reads CASSPPPLWGASSATNEKLFF. Here the CDR3 DNA reads TGTGCCAGCAGCCCGCCTCCGCTTTGGGGGGCTTCAAGCGCAACTAATGAAAAACTGTTTTTT. This sequence joins TRBV7-6 and TRBJ1-4; D perhaps matches TRBD1 (6 bases). Germline V gene sequence: CDR1 SGHVS, CDR2 FNYEAQ. V shed 5 bases and J shed 0 bases, with 28 bases lying between them. The CDR3 runs 21 residues. Full variable domain (rest looked up from reference TRBV7-6 and TRBJ1-4): GAGVSQSPRYKVTKRGQDVALRCDPISGHVSLYWYRQALGQGPEFLTYFNYEAQQDKSGLPNDRFSAERPEGSISTLTIQRTEQRDSAMYRCASSPPPLWGASSATNEKLFFGSGTQLSVL.

V and J are TRBV19 and TRBJ2-3; possibly TRBD1 or TRBD2 for D (5 bases each). The CDR3 consists of 17 residues. Germline lookup yields CDR1 LNHDA and CDR2 SQIVND (reference sequence). V shed 3 bases and J shed 3 bases, with 19 bases lying between them. CDR3 in amino acids: CASSIGDRYWGTDTQYF. The DNA for the CDR3 is TGTGCCAGTAGTATCGGCGACCGATACTGGGGGACAGATACGCAGTATTTT. Full variable domain (outside the CDR3, taken from reference TRBV19 and TRBJ2-3): DGGITQSPKYLFRKEGQNVTLSCEQNLNHDAMYWYRQDPGQGLRLIYYSQIVNDFQKGDIAEGYSVSREKKESFPLTVTSAQKNPTAFYLCASSIGDRYWGTDTQYFGPGTRLTVL.